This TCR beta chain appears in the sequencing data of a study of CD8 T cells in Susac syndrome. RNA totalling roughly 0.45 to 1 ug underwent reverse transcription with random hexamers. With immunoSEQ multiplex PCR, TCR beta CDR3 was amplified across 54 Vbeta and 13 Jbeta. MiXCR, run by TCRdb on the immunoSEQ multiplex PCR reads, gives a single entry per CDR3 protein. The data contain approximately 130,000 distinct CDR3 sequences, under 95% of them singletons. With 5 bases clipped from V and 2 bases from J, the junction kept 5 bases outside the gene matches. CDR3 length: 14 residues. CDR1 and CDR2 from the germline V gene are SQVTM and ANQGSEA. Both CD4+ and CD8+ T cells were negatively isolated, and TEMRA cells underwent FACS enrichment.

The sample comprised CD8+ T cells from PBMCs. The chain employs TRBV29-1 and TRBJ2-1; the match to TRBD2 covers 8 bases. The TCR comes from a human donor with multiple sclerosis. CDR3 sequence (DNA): TGCAGCGTTACTACTAGCGGACCCTACAATGAGCAGTTCTTC. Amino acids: CSVTTSGPYNEQFF.